Listed below are T cell receptor beta chains from one sample, sequenced in a study of shared clonotypes between healthy human individuals. TCRdb's copy holds only in-frame clones and misses some; the assay was immunoSEQ multiplex PCR. Here the sample spans around 690,000 clones, less than 95% being singletons. The sequenced sample was memory CD8+ T cells from PBMCs. All receptors derive from a man between 18 and 29 years old in good health. Some clones in this sample may be carry-over from other donors' samples. The CDR3 runs from the conserved cysteine through the conserved F or W. D genes are given only for firm matches. Size is omitted from some rows. Given values are once, few, many or a class for expanded clones.

d_gene	v_gene	j_gene	abundance	CDR3nt	CDR3aa
TRBD2	TRBV9	TRBJ2-5	-	TGTGCCAGCAGCGTAGTGGCTAGCGGGATAGAAGAGACCCAGTACTTC	CASSVVASGIEETQYF
-	TRBV7-9	TRBJ2-7	-	TGTGCCAGCAGCTACGGAGATTACGAGCAGTACTTC	CASSYGDYEQYF
-	TRBV9	TRBJ1-4	-	TGTGCCAGCAGCGACAGGGTTGGAACTAATGAAAAACTGTTTTTT	CASSDRVGTNEKLFF
-	TRBV7-6	TRBJ1-1	-	TGTGCCAGCAGCTCGGACAGATCCACTGAAGCTTTCTTT	CASSSDRSTEAFF
TRBD1	TRBV25-1	TRBJ2-2	-	TGTGCCAGCAGTGATTACAGGGGGCGCATCACCGGGGAGCTGTTTTTT	CASSDYRGRITGELFF
-	TRBV27	TRBJ2-7	-	TGTGCCAGCAGTTTTTCAGGCCCTGGCTCTTACGAGCAGTACTTC	CASSFSGPGSYEQYF
-	TRBV7-9	TRBJ2-7	-	TGTGCCAGCAGCCCTCCCTGGGGGGCGGCCAACGAGCAGTACTTC	CASSPPWGAANEQYF
TRBD2	TRBV6-5	TRBJ2-2	-	TGTGCCACAAGAGCGGGGGCGAACACCGGGGAGCTGTTTTTT	CATRAGANTGELFF
-	TRBV13	TRBJ2-7	-	TGTGCCAGCAGCCCCCCGACAGCCGCCCCCTACGAGCAGTACTTC	CASSPPTAAPYEQYF
-	TRBV5-1	TRBJ2-7	-	TGCGCCAGCAGCTCGGCGAGGGACACCAGGGTAGGGGACGAGCAGTACTTC	CASSSARDTRVGDEQYF
-	TRBV14	TRBJ1-1	-	TGTGCCAGCAGTTCAGGGGCAGGCACTGAAGCTTTCTTT	CASSSGAGTEAFF
-	TRBV19	TRBJ2-7	once	TGTGCCAGTAGTATCGGGTACCACTACGAGCAGTACTTC	CASSIGYHYEQYF
-	TRBV7-6	TRBJ1-3	-	TGTGCCAGCAGCCCAACGGACAGCACTGGAAACACCATATATTTT	CASSPTDSTGNTIYF
TRBD1	TRBV6-5	TRBJ2-1	-	TGTGCCAGCAGTCCGGCAGGGGGCAATGAGCAGTTCTTC	CASSPAGGNEQFF
-	TRBV11-2	TRBJ2-1	-	TGTGCCAGCGATTCGGGGCGAGAGCAGTTCTTC	CASDSGREQFF
TRBD2	TRBV27	TRBJ2-5	-	TGTGCCAGCAGTTTTCGCGGGAGGGCGGAGACCCAGTACTTC	CASSFRGRAETQYF
TRBD1	TRBV7-3	TRBJ1-1	-	TGTGCCAGCAGCCCAGGGGGCCGGAACACTGAAGCTTTCTTT	CASSPGGRNTEAFF
TRBD2	TRBV6-1	TRBJ2-1	-	TGTGCCAGCAGTGAAATAGCGGGAGGCCCTTACAATGAGCAGTTCTTC	CASSEIAGGPYNEQFF
-	TRBV19	TRBJ2-7	few	TGTGCCAGTAGTATAGGGCCAGGGCGTGAGCAGTACTTC	CASSIGPGREQYF
TRBD1	TRBV29-1	TRBJ1-2	-	TGCAGCGTAGCCAGGGGGCAAGGCTATGGCTACACCTTC	CSVARGQGYGYTF
TRBD1	TRBV2	TRBJ2-7	-	TGTGCCAGCGAGGGACAGGGGAGCCCCTACGAGCAGTACTTC	CASEGQGSPYEQYF
TRBD2	TRBV27	TRBJ2-1	-	TGTGCCAGCAGTTTAACTAGCGGGTTAATCTACAATGAGCAGTTCTTC	CASSLTSGLIYNEQFF
-	TRBV7-9	TRBJ2-3	-	TGTGCCAGCAGACCCGGGACTCTCACAGATACGCAGTATTTT	CASRPGTLTDTQYF
-	TRBV19	TRBJ1-5	-	TGTGCCAGTAGTATAGACGCCAGGGTTAGCAATCAGCCCCAGCATTTT	CASSIDARVSNQPQHF
-	TRBV14	TRBJ2-2	-	TGTGCCAGCAGCCAAGTAGTGGTAGCGGCTAACACCGGGGAGCTGTTTTTT	CASSQVVVAANTGELFF